One sample yielded the 27 T cell receptor beta chains listed below, sequenced in a study of identical twins. TCRdb reprocessed the 5' RACE reads via MiXCR and lists one record per CDR3 protein. The sample holds 200,000 to 300,000 distinct CDR3 sequences, 7% seen once. The data also belong to a second study, concerning yellow fever vaccine responses in identical twins.

Input material: memory (CD45RO+) T cells sorted from blood. Source of these receptors: a woman younger than 35 in good health.

This clonotype was recorded a few times. The chain has TRBV10-1 and TRBJ2-2; 12 bases match TRBD2. The germline V gene has CDR1 WNHNN and CDR2 SYGVQD (reference sequence). J lost 5 bases, V lost 7 bases, and 5 bases had no gene match. This CDR3 contains 15 residues. The CDR3 DNA sequence: TGCGCCAGCACTCCCGGGACTAGCGGGACCGGGGAGCTGTTTTTT. Translation: CASTPGTSGTGELFF.

This clonotype has just a few counts. This chain links TRBV28 with TRBJ1-5; maybe TRBD1 (5 bases). The V end lost 2 bases, the J end lost 5 bases, and 13 bases lay between the germline ends. Germline CDR1 and CDR2: MDHEN and SYDVKM. This CDR3 contains 15 residues. This CDR3 is CASSLSQGRHQPQHF. The CDR3 DNA reads TGTGCCAGCAGTTTAAGTCAGGGTAGGCATCAGCCCCAGCATTTT.

This clonotype was counted a few times. V gene TRBV12-3 or TRBV12-4 combines with J gene TRBJ2-5, with 12 bases aligning to TRBD2. V shed 5 bases and J 5 bases; nucleotides not matched to a gene: 3. CDR3 length: 14 amino acids. The CDR3 loop is CASSDGLAGETQYF. CDR3 DNA: TGTGCCAGCAGTGACGGACTAGCGGGGGAGACCCAGTACTTC.

This clonotype has at least ten counts. CDR3 loop: CSARGGISTDTQYF. As DNA, the CDR3 is TGCAGTGCTAGAGGTGGGATTAGCACAGATACGCAGTATTTT. The chain is built from TRBV20-1 and TRBJ2-3; no reliable D call. The CDR3 length is 14 residues. The V gene's germline CDR1 is DFQATT and CDR2 SNEGSKA (reference sequence). Trimming took off 1 base at V and 0 bases at J, with 8 bases between the two ends.

In its sample, this clonotype was seen many times. The chain employs TRBV12-3 or TRBV12-4 and TRBJ2-2; a weak D match, TRBD2 (6 bases). CDR3 size: 15 residues. Trimming cost V 7 bases and J 0 bases, with 12 bases left between them. The CDR3 protein is CASTLGGTNTGELFF. CDR3 nucleotides: TGTGCCAGCACCCTCGGAGGGACGAACACCGGGGAGCTGTTTTTT.

This clonotype was observed a few times. The chain recombines TRBV5-6 with TRBJ1-6, with D tentatively TRBD1 (5 bases). Per germline, CDR1 SGHDT and CDR2 YYEEEE. The CDR3 totals 13 residues. Trimming cost V 3 bases and J 5 bases, with 6 bases left between them. The CDR3 protein is CASSWDHNSPLHF. The CDR3 coding sequence is TGTGCCAGCAGCTGGGACCATAATTCACCCCTCCACTTT.

This clonotype was seen a few times. The rearrangement joins TRBV7-3 to TRBJ2-6, with D possibly being TRBD2 (6 bases). CDR1 is SGHTA, CDR2 FQGTGA, per germline. This CDR3 comprises 17 residues. V was shortened by 5 bases and J by 0 bases, with 14 bases between the two germline ends. Here the CDR3 reads CASSAGLGFSGANVLTF. The DNA for the CDR3 is TGTGCCAGCAGCGCGGGGCTAGGGTTCTCTGGGGCCAACGTCCTGACTTTC.

This clonotype appeared many times. One junction end does not reproduce the germline sequence, and a read error may be involved. The rearrangement links TRBV7-2 to TRBJ2-1; 11 nucleotides line up with TRBD2. The CDR3 is made up of 15 amino acids. Germline lookup yields CDR1 SGHTA and CDR2 FQGNSA. The CDR3 sequence is CASSLAGGPYNEQFF. CDR3 nucleotides: TGTGCCAGCAGCCTAGCGGGGGGTCCCTACAATGAGCAGTTCTTC.

The V call is TRBV6-5, the J call TRBJ2-2; 13 nucleotides align to TRBD2. The CDR3 totals 18 residues. Germline lookup yields CDR1 MNHEY and CDR2 SVGAGI. The junction had 5 bases not matched to a gene; V was cut back by 0 bases and J by 4 bases. The DNA for the CDR3 is TGTGCCAGCAGTTACTCCGACGGACTAGCGGGAGCCACCGGGGAGCTGTTTTTT. Translating gives CASSYSDGLAGATGELFF.

The rearrangement links TRBV2 to TRBJ2-1; 7 bases align to TRBD2. V lost 4 bases to trimming and J lost 2 bases; unmatched junction nucleotides: 8. The germline CDR1 and CDR2 sequences are SNHLY and FYNNEI. The CDR3 runs 16 residues. CDR3 residues: CASSAEGSGTYNEQFF. The CDR3 bases are TGTGCCAGCAGTGCGGAGGGGAGCGGGACCTACAATGAGCAGTTCTTC. The whole variable domain, filled in from reference TRBV2 and TRBJ2-1, reads EPEVTQTPSHQVTQMGQEVILRCVPISNHLYFYWYRQILGQKVEFLVSFYNNEISEKSEIFDDQFSVERPDGSNFTLKIRSTKLEDSAMYFCASSAEGSGTYNEQFFGPGTRLTVL.

In its sample, this clonotype was seen many times. The rearrangement links TRBV6-4 to TRBJ1-1; 7 positions agree with TRBD1. Germline V gene sequence: CDR1 MRHNA, CDR2 SNTAGT. The CDR3 has 13 amino acids. After removal of 2 bases from V and 4 bases from J, the junction contained 1 base not matched to a gene. This CDR3 is CASSDGQATEAFF. The DNA of the CDR3 is TGTGCCAGCAGTGACGGACAGGCCACTGAAGCTTTCTTT.

The chain links TRBV5-4 to TRBJ2-1; the D gene is possibly TRBD2 (5 bases). The CDR3 runs to 13 residues. Trimming shortened V by 0 bases and J by 8 bases, and 9 bases separated the two germline ends. From germline, CDR1 is SGHNT and CDR2 YYREEE (reference sequence). The DNA for the CDR3 is TGTGCCAGCAGCTTGGTATCCGGGGATGAGCAGTTCTTC. It yields the protein CASSLVSGDEQFF. The full variable domain, rest sourced from reference TRBV5-4 and TRBJ2-1, is ETGVTQSPTHLIKTRGQQVTLRCSSQSGHNTVSWYQQALGQGPQFIFQYYREEENGRGNFPPRFSGLQFPNYSSELNVNALELDDSALYLCASSLVSGDEQFFGPGTRLTVL.

V usage is TRBV5-5 and J usage is TRBJ2-1; 8 bases align to TRBD2. The CDR3 is 16 amino acids. The junction had 8 bases not matched to a gene; V was cut back by 0 bases and J by 6 bases. CDR1 SGHKS and CDR2 YYEKEE come from the germline V gene (reference sequence). The CDR3 DNA is TGTGCCAGCAGCTTGGCTTTTAGAACTAGCGGCAATGAGCAGTTCTTC. This codes for CASSLAFRTSGNEQFF.

The V call is TRBV20-1, the J call TRBJ2-7; 7 positions agree with TRBD1. V gave up 6 bases and J gave up 4 bases; unmatched junction bases: 12. This CDR3 region has 14 residues. Germline V gene data show CDR1 as DFQATT and CDR2 as SNEGSKA (reference sequence). The CDR3 DNA is TGCAGTGCCTCCCTTCCGGGACAGCAATACGAGCAGTACGTC. This codes for CSASLPGQQYEQYV.

Only a few counts were recorded for this clonotype. The V gene is TRBV5-4, the J gene TRBJ2-3; 9 bases fit TRBD1. The germline CDR1 and CDR2 sequences are SGHNT and YYREEE (reference sequence). The CDR3 runs 15 residues. The ends lost 4 bases at V and 6 bases at J; junction bases unmatched: 9. Here the CDR3 DNA reads TGTGCCAGCAGCACTGGACAGGGGATGGGGGATACGCAGTATTTT. Residues: CASSTGQGMGDTQYF. The full variable domain, completed using reference TRBV5-4 and TRBJ2-3, is ETGVTQSPTHLIKTRGQQVTLRCSSQSGHNTVSWYQQALGQGPQFIFQYYREEENGRGNFPPRFSGLQFPNYSSELNVNALELDDSALYLCASSTGQGMGDTQYFGPGTRLTVL.

This clonotype was detected many times. This chain joins TRBV20-1 and TRBJ2-4; TRBD2 matches 8 bases. CDR3 length equals 12 residues. Unmatched junction bases numbered 3, after V lost 2 bases and J lost 9 bases. Germline-derived CDR1 and CDR2 are DFQATT and SNEGSKA (reference sequence). The CDR3 loop is CSARTSGGIQYF. As DNA, the CDR3 is TGCAGTGCTAGAACTAGCGGCGGCATTCAGTACTTC.

The V gene is TRBV20-1, the J gene TRBJ2-1; the D is unclear. V lost 4 bases and J lost 6, with 16 bases in between. The CDR3 runs to 14 residues. The germline V gene encodes CDR1 DFQATT and CDR2 SNEGSKA (reference sequence). CDR3 region: CSATKPTIGNEQFF. The CDR3 DNA follows: TGCAGTGCTACCAAACCAACAATAGGCAATGAGCAGTTCTTC.

This clonotype was observed a handful of times. The chain recombines TRBV3-1 with TRBJ2-5; D remains unclear. The CDR3 extends over 14 amino acids. Germline CDR1 is LGHDT and CDR2 is YNNKEL (reference sequence). V was pared by 1 base and J by 3 bases, with 9 bases between. The CDR3 DNA reads TGTGCCAGCAGCCAAGCGTCTGCAAAAGAGACCCAGTACTTC. Its protein product is CASSQASAKETQYF.

This clonotype appeared many times. The chain carries TRBV7-9 and TRBJ2-3; TRBD2 aligns across 12 bases. Trimming at V came to 0 bases and at J to 5 bases, leaving 6 bases not matched to a gene. CDR3 length equals 17 residues. In germline, CDR1 is SEHNR, CDR2 FQNEAQ (reference sequence). CDR3 DNA sequence: TGTGCCAGCAGCTTAGCGACTAGCGGGAGACCTAGAGATACGCAGTATTTT. Translating gives CASSLATSGRPRDTQYF.

The CDR3 DNA follows: TGTGCCATCAGTGGCGGGGCAGATACGCAGTATTTT. It yields the protein CAISGGADTQYF. V gene TRBV10-3 combines with J gene TRBJ2-3, with D possibly TRBD2 on 6 matching bases. Germline-derived CDR1 and CDR2 are ENHRY and SYGVKD. Deletions cut 4 bases from V and 4 bases from J, with 6 bases between. The CDR3 runs 12 residues.

This clonotype was observed many times. This sequence joins TRBV29-1 and TRBJ1-2, with 8 nucleotides matching TRBD1. The CDR3 is made up of 13 amino acids. The V gene end was trimmed by 6 bases and the J gene end by 6 bases; junction bases not matched to a gene: 9. Germline loops: CDR1 SQVTM, CDR2 ANQGSEA. CDR3 amino acids: CSVETGANNGYTF. Here the CDR3 DNA reads TGCAGCGTCGAGACAGGGGCGAATAATGGCTACACCTTC. Complete variable domain (other parts from reference TRBV29-1 and TRBJ1-2): SAVISQKPSRDICQRGTSLTIQCQVDSQVTMMFWYRQQPGQSLTLIATANQGSEATYESGFVIDKFPISRPNLTFSTLTVSNMSPEDSSIYLCSVETGANNGYTFGSGTRLTVV.

This clonotype was observed a handful of times. The V gene is TRBV11-1, the J gene TRBJ2-7; D gene uncertain. Trimming removed 1 base at V and 12 bases at J, with 16 bases between. This CDR3 spans 13 amino acids. The germline V gene has CDR1 SGHAT and CDR2 FQDESV (reference sequence). For the CDR3, the DNA is TGTGCCAGCAGCTTAGAACGGACCTCCCATCGGTACTTC. This gives the protein CASSLERTSHRYF.

This clonotype has more than one count but fewer than ten. The chain combines TRBV19 with TRBJ1-5; D is ambiguous. Germline V lookup: CDR1 LNHDA, CDR2 SQIVND (reference sequence). CDR3 length: 14 amino acids. V gave up 7 bases and J gave up 1 base, with 11 bases separating them. In DNA form, the CDR3 reads TGTGCCAGTACCTCAAGTGGCAGCAATCAGCCCCAGCATTTT. This encodes CASTSSGSNQPQHF.

The rearrangement links TRBV28 to TRBJ2-4; no clear D gene. CDR1 MDHEN and CDR2 SYDVKM come from the germline V gene. The CDR3 contains 15 residues. The V end was cut by 1 base, the J end by 0 bases, with 7 bases between. This CDR3 is CASSLSVLAKNIQYF. The CDR3 DNA follows: TGTGCCAGCAGTTTATCAGTGCTAGCCAAAAACATTCAGTACTTC.

This clonotype has at least ten counts. This chain links TRBV20-1 with TRBJ2-1; weak D call: TRBD1 (5 bases). V lost 0 bases, J lost 0 bases, and 12 bases lay in between. The CDR3 is made up of 16 amino acids. Germline assignment: CDR1 DFQATT and CDR2 SNEGSKA (reference sequence). CDR3 in DNA: TGCAGTGCTAGAGAAAATGGGGCCAGCTCCTACAATGAGCAGTTCTTC. Encoded protein: CSARENGASSYNEQFF.

The V and J genes are TRBV6-2 or TRBV6-3 and TRBJ1-1, with unresolved D. V was pared by 7 bases and J by 5 bases, with 14 bases between. Germline assignment: CDR1 MNHEY and CDR2 SVGEGT. The CDR3 covers 13 residues. The CDR3 nucleotides read TGTGCCAGCATGCCGGGGAGGAGAACTGAAGCTTTCTTT. This translates into CASMPGRRTEAFF.

This clonotype has at least ten counts. The gene calls are TRBV6-5 and TRBJ2-7, with D perhaps TRBD1 or TRBD2 (5 bases each). With 0 bases removed from V and 5 bases from J, the gap between germline ends came to 14 bases. The CDR3 loop spans 15 amino acids. Germline V CDR1 and CDR2: MNHEY, SVGAGI. The CDR3 coding sequence is TGTGCCAGCAGTTACTCGAGGGGTGTTATGGACGAGCAGTACTTC. Protein: CASSYSRGVMDEQYF.